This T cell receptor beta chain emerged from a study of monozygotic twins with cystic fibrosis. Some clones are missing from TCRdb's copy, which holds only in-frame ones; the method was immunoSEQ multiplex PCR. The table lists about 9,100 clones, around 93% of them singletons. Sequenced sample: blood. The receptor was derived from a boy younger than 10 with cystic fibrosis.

The CDR3 nucleotides are TGCGCCAGCAGCTTGGCAAGGGAGTATGGCTACACCTTC. Translation: CASSLAREYGYTF. V gene TRBV5-1 combines with J gene TRBJ1-2; no clear D. CDR1 is SGHRS and CDR2 is YFSETQ in the germline V gene. The V end lost 0 bases, the J end lost 5 bases, and 8 bases lay between the germline ends. CDR3 size: 13 residues.